What follows is one TCR beta chain and its context. This sample is drawn from a study of blood T cell repertoires in COVID-19. As for the study in general: Sites in the United States, Italy and Spain provided acute and convalescent COVID-19 samples. Sources were T cells, B-cell-depleted T cells, or PBMCs; the material itself was cDNA or gDNA.

V lost 6 bases and J 5 bases, leaving 13 bases between the germline ends. The CDR3 has 13 residues. Germline V CDR1 and CDR2: SGHRS, YFSETQ. Authors' methods: Amplifying reference gene primers gave estimates of nucleated cell counts. The protocol was immunoSEQ multiplex PCR, while the TCRdb copy is restricted to in-frame clones and leaves out a portion. The V and J calls and clone size were taken over from that table, and D and trimming were inferred from the DNA. The table has approximately 160,000 clones, approximately 80% seen once. This receptor was taken from a man aged 65-85 years who had recovered from COVID-19. This sequence joins TRBV5-1 and TRBJ2-3; the D gene is possibly TRBD1 (6 bases). The source material was peripheral blood. In DNA form, the CDR3 reads TGCGCCAGCACTCTACAGGGTGGAGATACGCAGTATTTT. Its protein product is CASTLQGGDTQYF.